Listed below are T cell receptor beta chains from one sample, sequenced in a study of blood T cell repertoires in COVID-19. TCRdb keeps only in-frame clones here, not all; method: immunoSEQ multiplex PCR. The table shows about 230,000 clones, with over 80% occurring only once. Material: peripheral blood. Source of these receptors: a woman aged 25-40 years with COVID-19, enrolled during active disease. CDR3s include the opening cysteine and the closing phenylalanine or tryptophan. D genes are given only for firm matches. Clone size is not always given. Where it is, it says once, few, many or a class for expanded clones.

j_gene: TRBJ2-7; abundance: NA; d_gene: TRBD1; v_gene: TRBV7-3; CDR3aa: CASSSTGYEQYF; CDR3nt: TGTGCCAGCAGCTCGACAGGGTACGAGCAGTACTTC
j_gene: TRBJ2-5; abundance: NA; d_gene: NA; v_gene: TRBV12-1; CDR3aa: CASSFEGRGKTQYF; CDR3nt: TGTGCCAGCAGCTTTGAGGGCAGGGGGAAGACCCAGTACTTC
j_gene: TRBJ2-2; abundance: NA; d_gene: NA; v_gene: TRBV7-3; CDR3aa: CASSPDRSPGELFF; CDR3nt: TGTGCCAGCAGCCCAGACAGGAGCCCCGGGGAGCTGTTTTTT
j_gene: TRBJ1-4; abundance: NA; d_gene: NA; v_gene: TRBV15; CDR3aa: CATSTLQGREKLFF; CDR3nt: TGTGCCACCAGCACCTTACAGGGTAGAGAAAAACTGTTTTTT
j_gene: TRBJ1-2; abundance: few; d_gene: TRBD1; v_gene: TRBV5-1; CDR3aa: CASSLEGQSYGYTF; CDR3nt: TGCGCCAGCAGCTTGGAGGGACAGTCTTATGGCTACACCTTC
j_gene: TRBJ2-5; abundance: NA; d_gene: TRBD1; v_gene: TRBV7-2; CDR3aa: CASSPRQGAREETQYF; CDR3nt: TGTGCCAGCAGCCCGCGACAGGGGGCGCGGGAAGAGACCCAGTACTTC
j_gene: TRBJ2-5; abundance: NA; d_gene: NA; v_gene: TRBV6-6; CDR3aa: CASSYSPGGETQYF; CDR3nt: TGTGCCAGCAGTTACTCGCCCGGGGGAGAGACCCAGTACTTC
j_gene: TRBJ2-7; abundance: NA; d_gene: NA; v_gene: TRBV5-4; CDR3aa: CASRTDRRYEQYF; CDR3nt: TGTGCCAGCAGAACTGACCGGAGATACGAGCAGTACTTC
j_gene: TRBJ1-2; abundance: NA; d_gene: NA; v_gene: TRBV27; CDR3aa: CASSLGPNYGYTF; CDR3nt: TGTGCCAGCAGTTTAGGGCCTAACTATGGCTACACCTTC
j_gene: TRBJ2-1; abundance: NA; d_gene: NA; v_gene: TRBV3-1/TRBV3-2; CDR3aa: CASSPVAESYNEQFF; CDR3nt: TGTGCCAGCAGCCCTGTGGCGGAGTCCTACAATGAGCAGTTCTTC
j_gene: TRBJ2-1; abundance: NA; d_gene: TRBD1; v_gene: TRBV7-2; CDR3aa: CASSAGQGGRSYNEQFF; CDR3nt: TGTGCCAGCAGCGCTGGACAGGGTGGTAGAAGTTACAATGAGCAGTTCTTC
j_gene: TRBJ2-5; abundance: NA; d_gene: TRBD2; v_gene: TRBV7-2; CDR3aa: CASSPQRGGGETQYF; CDR3nt: TGTGCCAGCAGCCCTCAGCGGGGGGGCGGGGAGACCCAGTACTTC
j_gene: TRBJ2-5; abundance: NA; d_gene: NA; v_gene: TRBV3-1/TRBV3-2; CDR3aa: CASSQEGLAPQETQYF; CDR3nt: TGTGCCAGCAGCCAAGAAGGGCTAGCGCCCCAAGAGACCCAGTACTTC
j_gene: TRBJ2-5; abundance: once; d_gene: NA; v_gene: TRBV7-9; CDR3aa: CASSFPAGLSETQYF; CDR3nt: TGTGCCAGCAGCTTTCCGGCGGGACTCTCAGAGACCCAGTACTTC
j_gene: TRBJ2-5; abundance: few; d_gene: NA; v_gene: TRBV18; CDR3aa: CASSAYETQYF; CDR3nt: TGTGCCAGCTCAGCGTATGAGACCCAGTACTTC
j_gene: TRBJ2-7; abundance: NA; d_gene: TRBD2; v_gene: TRBV5-1; CDR3aa: CASSPGLAGVEEQYF; CDR3nt: TGCGCCAGCAGCCCAGGGCTAGCGGGAGTCGAGGAGCAGTACTTC
j_gene: TRBJ1-2; abundance: NA; d_gene: NA; v_gene: TRBV3-1/TRBV3-2; CDR3aa: CASSQLDRGLGYGYTF; CDR3nt: TGTGCCAGCAGCCAACTGGACCGGGGTTTGGGCTATGGCTACACCTTC
j_gene: TRBJ1-2; abundance: NA; d_gene: NA; v_gene: TRBV4-3; CDR3aa: CASSQSSAGNYGYTF; CDR3nt: TGCGCCAGCAGCCAATCGTCGGCGGGAAACTATGGCTACACCTTC
j_gene: TRBJ2-2; abundance: few; d_gene: NA; v_gene: TRBV15; CDR3aa: CATSRDVSGELFF; CDR3nt: TGTGCCACCAGCAGAGATGTATCCGGGGAGCTGTTTTTT
j_gene: TRBJ1-3; abundance: NA; d_gene: NA; v_gene: TRBV5-6; CDR3aa: CASSTIQESKSGNTIYF; CDR3nt: TGTGCCAGCAGCACCATACAGGAGTCGAAGAGCGGAAACACCATATATTTT
j_gene: TRBJ2-2; abundance: NA; d_gene: TRBD1; v_gene: TRBV19; CDR3aa: CASRIQGETGELFF; CDR3nt: TGTGCCAGTAGAATACAGGGGGAAACCGGGGAGCTGTTTTTT
j_gene: TRBJ1-2; abundance: NA; d_gene: TRBD1; v_gene: TRBV25-1; CDR3aa: CASTDRGSGYTF; CDR3nt: TGTGCCAGCACGGACAGGGGGTCTGGCTACACCTTC
j_gene: TRBJ2-5; abundance: NA; d_gene: TRBD2; v_gene: TRBV5-5; CDR3aa: CASVRAGGPAETQYF; CDR3nt: TGTGCCAGCGTTCGAGCGGGAGGGCCAGCTGAGACCCAGTACTTC
j_gene: TRBJ1-3; abundance: few; d_gene: NA; v_gene: TRBV6-6; CDR3aa: CASSSRGDSIRNTIYF; CDR3nt: TGTGCCAGCAGCTCCCGGGGAGATTCAATAAGAAACACCATATATTTT
j_gene: TRBJ2-5; abundance: NA; d_gene: NA; v_gene: TRBV10-1; CDR3aa: CAKNRVRETQYF; CDR3nt: TGCGCCAAAAACAGGGTACGCGAGACCCAGTACTTC
j_gene: TRBJ2-1; abundance: NA; d_gene: TRBD1; v_gene: TRBV2; CDR3aa: CASSEQGPSNEQFF; CDR3nt: TGTGCCAGCAGCGAACAGGGGCCAAGTAATGAGCAGTTCTTC
j_gene: TRBJ2-3; abundance: NA; d_gene: TRBD2; v_gene: TRBV18; CDR3aa: CASSPPSSGSRVPDTQYF; CDR3nt: TGTGCCAGCTCACCACCCTCTAGCGGGAGTAGGGTTCCAGATACGCAGTATTTT